This T cell receptor beta chain was captured in a study of blood T cell repertoires in COVID-19. The ends lost 3 bases at V and 3 bases at J; junction bases unmatched: 8. The CDR3 contains 15 residues. Germline V gene sequence: CDR1 GTSNPN, CDR2 SVGIG (reference sequence). Generated by immunoSEQ multiplex PCR, the TCRdb table keeps only in-frame clones and is missing some. The sample yields roughly 100,000 clones, 92% seen once. V and J are TRBV30 and TRBJ1-5; 7 bases are a match to TRBD1. Sequencing was performed on peripheral blood. This clonotype originated in a woman in her forties or fifties with COVID-19, enrolled during active disease. In nucleotides, the CDR3 is TGTGCCTGGAGGCACACAGGGGCCCTCAATCAGCCCCAGCATTTT. It specifies CAWRHTGALNQPQHF.